This is a list of T cell receptor beta chains from one sample in a study of T cell changes during pregnancy in multiple sclerosis. Assay used: immunoSEQ multiplex PCR; TCRdb lists only in-frame clones, some missing. The data hold some 22,000 clones, with roughly 84% observed a single time. The sequenced sample was CD8+ T cells from peripheral blood mononuclear cells, obtained after pregnancy. The receptors here all came from a female donor with multiple sclerosis, enrolled in a pregnancy study. CDR3s include the opening cysteine and the closing phenylalanine or tryptophan. Each record gives: V gene, J gene, clone size, CDR3 protein. The size entry is marked missing in some rows and otherwise reads once, few, many or a size class.

v_call: TRBV4-1
j_call: TRBJ1-5
clone_size: -
cdr3_aa: CASSQDTSRGRNQPQHF

v_call: TRBV29-1
j_call: TRBJ2-7
clone_size: -
cdr3_aa: CSVVSGGDLVNEQYF

v_call: TRBV9
j_call: TRBJ2-5
clone_size: -
cdr3_aa: CASSVAGTSGYQETQYF

v_call: TRBV5-6
j_call: TRBJ2-1
clone_size: -
cdr3_aa: CASSSSYSYNEQFF

v_call: TRBV28
j_call: TRBJ2-3
clone_size: -
cdr3_aa: CASRLNRDTDTQYF

v_call: TRBV13
j_call: TRBJ1-1
clone_size: -
cdr3_aa: CASSGPGQSMNTEAFF

v_call: TRBV21-1
j_call: TRBJ2-2
clone_size: -
cdr3_aa: CASSKALRSYPPGELFF

v_call: TRBV4-1
j_call: TRBJ2-7
clone_size: -
cdr3_aa: CASSQDYPRQGHYEQYF

v_call: TRBV6-5
j_call: TRBJ1-2
clone_size: once
cdr3_aa: CASSYWTGSGYTF

v_call: TRBV27
j_call: TRBJ2-3
clone_size: -
cdr3_aa: CASSSLEIAWTDTQYF

v_call: TRBV9
j_call: TRBJ1-2
clone_size: -
cdr3_aa: CASSEVQGSYGYTF

v_call: TRBV4-1
j_call: TRBJ2-5
clone_size: -
cdr3_aa: CASSQEHGEETQYF

v_call: TRBV7-3
j_call: TRBJ2-5
clone_size: many
cdr3_aa: CASSLAGGAETQYF

v_call: TRBV7-2
j_call: TRBJ2-1
clone_size: -
cdr3_aa: CASSPRESSYNEQFF

v_call: TRBV13
j_call: TRBJ2-1
clone_size: once
cdr3_aa: CASSSAGGYNEQFF

v_call: TRBV10-1
j_call: TRBJ2-1
clone_size: -
cdr3_aa: CASSDPAGGLNEQFF

v_call: TRBV27
j_call: TRBJ2-5
clone_size: -
cdr3_aa: CASSFGRIQETQYF

v_call: TRBV6-5
j_call: TRBJ1-1
clone_size: -
cdr3_aa: CASSRRQGQNTEAFF

v_call: TRBV27
j_call: TRBJ2-7
clone_size: -
cdr3_aa: CASSSQGPSDYEQYF

v_call: TRBV12-5
j_call: TRBJ1-2
clone_size: -
cdr3_aa: CASGEDWHYGYTF

v_call: TRBV6-1
j_call: TRBJ2-3
clone_size: -
cdr3_aa: CASSEAPPLTSRVVWDTQYF

v_call: TRBV19
j_call: TRBJ2-1
clone_size: -
cdr3_aa: CASSHLRGGEEQFF

v_call: TRBV27
j_call: TRBJ2-6
clone_size: -
cdr3_aa: CASSPGLFSGANVLTF

v_call: TRBV5-5
j_call: TRBJ1-1
clone_size: -
cdr3_aa: CASSQTADRVRGSEAFF

v_call: TRBV28
j_call: TRBJ1-2
clone_size: -
cdr3_aa: CASSPPGTGNHYGYTF

v_call: TRBV6-1
j_call: TRBJ1-3
clone_size: medium-sized
cdr3_aa: CASSEVQGEGNTIYF

v_call: TRBV19
j_call: TRBJ1-1
clone_size: -
cdr3_aa: CASSITGVTEAFF

v_call: TRBV30
j_call: TRBJ2-7
clone_size: few
cdr3_aa: CAWSISRDRSYEQYF

v_call: TRBV6-1
j_call: TRBJ2-3
clone_size: medium-sized
cdr3_aa: CASSEAEEVGTQYF

v_call: TRBV7-2
j_call: TRBJ2-3
clone_size: -
cdr3_aa: CASSLAGGRADTQYF

v_call: TRBV18
j_call: TRBJ1-2
clone_size: -
cdr3_aa: CASSPYGFGGANYGYTF

v_call: TRBV7-2
j_call: TRBJ2-7
clone_size: -
cdr3_aa: CASSPGRMPSYEQYF

v_call: TRBV5-4
j_call: -
clone_size: -
cdr3_aa: CASSLGLAEYEQYF

v_call: TRBV7-9
j_call: TRBJ1-1
clone_size: -
cdr3_aa: CASSLLQGLGNMNTEAFF

v_call: TRBV4-2
j_call: TRBJ2-2
clone_size: -
cdr3_aa: CASSQSKQRKIGELFF

v_call: TRBV19
j_call: TRBJ1-4
clone_size: -
cdr3_aa: CASSTDLDGYEKLFF

v_call: TRBV7-6
j_call: TRBJ2-3
clone_size: -
cdr3_aa: CASSLGWTGWATDTQYF

v_call: TRBV21-1
j_call: TRBJ1-5
clone_size: -
cdr3_aa: CASSSGEGDQPQHF

v_call: TRBV5-4
j_call: TRBJ1-1
clone_size: -
cdr3_aa: CASSLARGPEAFF

v_call: TRBV27
j_call: TRBJ1-3
clone_size: -
cdr3_aa: CASSAGQPGSGNTIYF

v_call: TRBV6-5
j_call: TRBJ1-1
clone_size: -
cdr3_aa: CASSYGQGNTEAFF

v_call: TRBV10-2
j_call: TRBJ2-7
clone_size: -
cdr3_aa: CASSELAGGPYEQYF

v_call: TRBV4-1
j_call: TRBJ2-6
clone_size: -
cdr3_aa: CASSPATGSGANVLTF

v_call: TRBV6-6
j_call: TRBJ2-1
clone_size: -
cdr3_aa: CASSYDGRADEQFF

v_call: TRBV14
j_call: TRBJ1-3
clone_size: -
cdr3_aa: CASSPDNALTSGNTIYF

v_call: TRBV11-3
j_call: TRBJ2-7
clone_size: -
cdr3_aa: CASSLGGMEGSSSYEQYF

v_call: TRBV20-1
j_call: TRBJ2-7
clone_size: few
cdr3_aa: CSARLAGDQYF

v_call: TRBV9
j_call: TRBJ2-1
clone_size: once
cdr3_aa: CASSASGSPYNEQFF

v_call: TRBV7-9
j_call: TRBJ1-1
clone_size: -
cdr3_aa: CASSQLQGKNTEAFF